A single sample is the source of the 27 T cell receptor beta chains below, sequenced in a study of blood T cells in healthy people across ages. The authors ran a second PCR of roughly 6 to 12 cycles using a sample-barcoded 5' primer and a J-beta primer mix. One entry per CDR3 protein results from TCRdb running MiXCR on the 5' RACE reads. The repertoire includes 920,000 or so distinct CDR3 sequences, 40% to 55% of them detected once, and 15% to 20% sits in the top ten. Sequenced material: blood. The receptor source for this set is a woman aged 55-69 years in good health.

In its sample, this clonotype was seen once. The chain recombines TRBV12-3 or TRBV12-4 with TRBJ2-1, with D perhaps matching TRBD2 (6 bases). The CDR3 totals 16 residues. Trimming stripped 5 bases from V and 4 bases from J, with 18 bases between. This CDR3 is CASSRRGTGGYNEQFF. The CDR3 nucleotides are TGTGCCAGCAGTAGGAGAGGGACTGGCGGATACAATGAGCAGTTCTTC.

V is TRBV7-8 and J is TRBJ2-7, with 7 bases aligning to TRBD1. The CDR3 spans 15 residues. V was pared by 5 bases and J by 1 base, with 8 bases of the junction left unmatched. The germline gives CDR1 SGHVS, CDR2 FQNEAQ. The CDR3 loop is CASSQYPGQSYEQYF. CDR3 nucleotides: TGTGCCAGCAGCCAATACCCGGGACAGTCCTACGAGCAGTACTTC. The full variable domain, in which reference TRBV7-8 and TRBJ2-7 provide the parts outside the CDR3, is GAGVSQSPRYKVAKRGQDVALRCDPISGHVSLFWYQQALGQGPEFLTYFQNEAQLDKSGLPSDRFFAERPEGSVSTLKIQRTQQEDSAVYLCASSQYPGQSYEQYFGPGTRLTVT.

The CDR3 sequence is CSASHQRTGITDTQYF. The CDR3, as DNA: TGCAGTGCTAGCCATCAGCGGACTGGGATCACAGATACGCAGTATTTT. The V gene is TRBV20-1, the J gene TRBJ2-3, with TRBD2 as a possible D gene (5 bases). V lost 3 bases and J 2 bases, leaving 18 bases between the germline ends. This CDR3 is 16 amino acids long. Looked up from germline, CDR1 is DFQATT and CDR2 is SNEGSKA (reference sequence).

As DNA, the CDR3 is TGCAGCGTTATGGGACAGACCTCTCCATCGTGGGGCTACACCTTC. Encoded protein: CSVMGQTSPSWGYTF. This rearrangement joins TRBV29-1 to TRBJ1-2; 7 positions agree with TRBD1. The CDR3 is made up of 15 amino acids. V gave up 5 bases and J gave up 8 bases; unmatched junction bases: 17. Germline CDR1 is SQVTM and CDR2 is ANQGSEA.

The CDR3 is CASSFRSLGLAGVETQYF. CDR3 nucleotide sequence: TGTGCCAGCAGTTTCCGCTCCCTCGGACTAGCGGGAGTGGAGACCCAGTACTTC. The V and J genes are TRBV12-3 or TRBV12-4 and TRBJ2-5; 13 bases fit TRBD2. V dropped 3 bases and J dropped 5; count of bases not matched to a gene: 12. CDR3 length: 18 amino acids.

This clonotype was detected a few times. V usage is TRBV9 and J usage is TRBJ2-5; no clear D gene. Per germline, CDR1 SGDLS and CDR2 YYNGEE. V lost 0 bases to trimming and J lost 5 bases, with 14 bases between them. This CDR3 is 15 amino acids long. The CDR3 region is CASSVGPGHPETQYF. CDR3 DNA: TGTGCCAGCAGCGTAGGGCCCGGGCATCCGGAGACCCAGTACTTC.

The chain uses TRBV7-6 and TRBJ2-1; TRBD2 might be the D (5 bases). Germline loops: CDR1 SGHVS, CDR2 FNYEAQ. The CDR3 consists of 15 residues. Trimming left V 1 base short and J 5 bases short, with 12 bases between. The CDR3 coding sequence is TGTGCCAGCAGCTTAGGTGTAGGACTCAACAATGAGCAGTTCTTC. The encoded protein is CASSLGVGLNNEQFF. The full variable domain, with the rest looked up from reference TRBV7-6 and TRBJ2-1, is GAGVSQSPRYKVTKRGQDVALRCDPISGHVSLYWYRQALGQGPEFLTYFNYEAQQDKSGLPNDRFSAERPEGSISTLTIQRTEQRDSAMYRCASSLGVGLNNEQFFGPGTRLTVL.

This clonotype has at least ten counts. The V call is TRBV7-2, the J call TRBJ1-5; 8 bases are a match to TRBD1. V shed 4 bases, J shed 2 bases, and the junction held 7 bases outside the gene matches. Germline values: CDR1 SGHTA, CDR2 FQGNSA. The CDR3 contains 16 residues. CDR3 protein: CASSSQPGQGNQPQHF. DNA for the CDR3: TGTGCCAGCAGCTCCCAACCGGGACAGGGCAATCAGCCCCAGCATTTT.

Only a few counts were recorded for this clonotype. The rearrangement links TRBV20-1 to TRBJ2-1; D is unresolved. Trimming removed 2 bases from V and 7 bases from J, with 15 bases in between. The CDR3 extends over 14 amino acids. Germline CDR1 and CDR2: DFQATT and SNEGSKA (reference sequence). CDR3 region: CSARRRGGRNEQFF. In nucleotides, the CDR3 is TGCAGTGCTAGACGGCGCGGCGGTAGAAATGAGCAGTTCTTC.

This clonotype was found a few times. The J gene is TRBJ2-7, the V gene TRBV2; D not resolved. V was trimmed by 3 bases and J by 1 base, leaving 7 bases between them. The CDR3 runs 13 residues. Looked up from germline, CDR1 is SNHLY and CDR2 is FYNNEI. The CDR3, as DNA: TGTGCCAGCAGTGACAGGTTATCCTACGAGCAGTACTTC. It translates to CASSDRLSYEQYF.

The chain recombines TRBV10-3 with TRBJ2-3; TRBD2 might be the D (6 bases). The CDR3 extends over 14 amino acids. Trimming removed 4 bases at V and 1 base at J, with 9 bases between. Germline V CDR1 and CDR2: ENHRY, SYGVKD. In DNA form, the CDR3 reads TGTGCCATCAGTGCAGCGGGCCGCACAGATACGCAGTATTTT. Amino acid sequence: CAISAAGRTDTQYF.

This clonotype showed up just a few times. The V call is TRBV6-1, the J call TRBJ1-5, with TRBD1 matching over 8 bases. The ends lost 7 bases at V and 3 bases at J; junction bases unmatched: 8. Germline V gene sequence: CDR1 MNHNS, CDR2 SASEGT. The length of the CDR3 is 15 residues. The CDR3 bases are TGTGCCAGCACTCTGGGACAGGCCCTCAATCAGCCCCAGCATTTT. Amino acid sequence: CASTLGQALNQPQHF.

There are a few counts of this clonotype. The CDR3 loop is CASSFLSRGKLFF. The CDR3 nucleotides are TGTGCCAGCAGTTTTTTATCCAGGGGAAAACTGTTTTTT. The genes are TRBV6-5 and TRBJ1-4; D perhaps matches TRBD1 (6 bases). This CDR3 is built from 13 residues. Germline CDR1 and CDR2: MNHEY and SVGAGI. The V end was cut by 4 bases, the J end by 10 bases, with 13 bases between.

The chain is built from TRBV5-1 and TRBJ2-7; 7 bases agree with TRBD1. The junction had 12 bases not matched to a gene; V was cut back by 4 bases and J by 2 bases. CDR3 size: 16 residues. Germline V gene sequence: CDR1 SGHRS, CDR2 YFSETQ. Written as DNA, the CDR3 is TGCGCCAGCAGCAATACCATCGGGACAGCGGCCTACGAGCAGTACTTC. It codes for CASSNTIGTAAYEQYF. The full variable domain, in which reference TRBV5-1 and TRBJ2-7 provide the parts outside the CDR3, is KAGVTQTPRYLIKTRGQQVTLSCSPISGHRSVSWYQQTPGQGLQFLFEYFSETQRNKGNFPGRFSGRQFSNSRSEMNVSTLELGDSALYLCASSNTIGTAAYEQYFGPGTRLTVT.

The chain has TRBV20-1 and TRBJ2-1, with TRBD2 identical over 12 bases. With V trimmed by 6 bases and J by 9 bases, 9 bases remained unmatched. The CDR3 length is 14 residues. CDR1 DFQATT and CDR2 SNEGSKA come from the germline V gene (reference sequence). The DNA of the CDR3 is TGCAGTGCGACACCTAGCGGGAGGGCCCTTGAGCAGTTCTTC. This gives the protein CSATPSGRALEQFF.

The chain recombines TRBV27 with TRBJ2-1; 7 bases map to TRBD2. CDR3 length: 15 amino acids. Germline trimming cut 3 bases from V and 6 bases from J; bases unmatched to any gene: 8. CDR1 and CDR2 from the germline V gene are MNHEY and SMNVEV (reference sequence). The CDR3 sequence is CASSFNGGSANEQFF. As DNA, the CDR3 is TGTGCCAGCAGTTTCAACGGGGGGTCGGCCAATGAGCAGTTCTTC.

The table lists this clonotype with a few counts. This sequence joins TRBV4-1 and TRBJ2-3; 8 nucleotides agree with TRBD2. The CDR3 runs to 17 residues. Germline V gene sequence: CDR1 MGHRA, CDR2 YSYEKL. With V trimmed by 0 bases and J by 2 bases, 7 bases remained unmatched. CDR3: CASSQDPGGRITDTQYF. The CDR3 coding sequence is TGCGCCAGCAGCCAAGATCCGGGCGGGAGGATCACAGATACGCAGTATTTT.

This chain joins TRBV27 and TRBJ1-5; D not certain. The germline CDR1 and CDR2 sequences are MNHEY and SMNVEV (reference sequence). V shed 1 base and J shed 0 bases, with 10 bases lying between them. This CDR3 has 16 residues. DNA of the CDR3: TGTGCCAGCAGTTTATACGGGGATTTTAGCAATCAGCCCCAGCATTTT. As protein: CASSLYGDFSNQPQHF.

The rearrangement links TRBV29-1 to TRBJ2-7; unclear D gene. The CDR3 is 11 amino acids. The V gene lost 7 bases and the J gene lost 1 base, with 8 bases spanning the gap. The germline V gene encodes CDR1 SQVTM and CDR2 ANQGSEA. The CDR3 DNA follows: TGCAGCGCCGAGGAGTCCTACGAGCAGTACTTC. This translates into CSAEESYEQYF.

The V call is TRBV27, the J call TRBJ1-4; TRBD1 matches at 9 bases. Trimming cost V 1 base and J 2 bases; bases outside gene matches: 8. Germline V CDR1 and CDR2: MNHEY, SMNVEV (reference sequence). The CDR3 runs to 18 residues. The CDR3 sequence: CASSLFPPGTGTNEKLFF. The CDR3 DNA is TGTGCCAGCAGTTTATTCCCCCCCGGGACAGGGACTAATGAAAAACTGTTTTTT.

The genes are TRBV6-5 and TRBJ2-6; a weak D match, TRBD1 (6 bases). With 3 bases removed from V and 0 bases from J, the gap between germline ends came to 15 bases. The CDR3 totals 18 residues. The germline CDR1 and CDR2 sequences are MNHEY and SVGAGI. The CDR3, as DNA: TGTGCCAGCAGTTATCAGGGGACCGAAAGCTCTGGGGCCAACGTCCTGACTTTC. It encodes CASSYQGTESSGANVLTF.

The chain has TRBV6-5 and TRBJ2-1; 9 bases are a match to TRBD1. The CDR3 is 15 amino acids. V lost 5 bases and J lost 4; bases outside the gene matches: 6. The germline V gene encodes CDR1 MNHEY and CDR2 SVGAGI. CDR3 region: CASSQTGGPYNEQFF. CDR3 coding DNA: TGTGCCAGCAGTCAGACAGGGGGGCCATACAATGAGCAGTTCTTC.

The chain is built from TRBV27 and TRBJ1-3, with D possibly matching TRBD1 (6 bases). CDR3 length: 17 residues. Germline assignment: CDR1 MNHEY and CDR2 SMNVEV (reference sequence). Trimming removed 5 bases from V and 3 bases from J, with 20 bases in between. For the CDR3, the DNA is TGTGCCAGCAGTCCCGATCCAGGGGCGTTGGGTGGAAACACCATATATTTT. This translates into CASSPDPGALGGNTIYF.

This chain connects TRBV29-1 to TRBJ2-1, with TRBD2 matching 11 bases. The CDR3 has 16 residues. The junction had 6 bases not matched to a gene; V was cut back by 5 bases and J by 0 bases. Germline V gene data show CDR1 as SQVTM and CDR2 as ANQGSEA. The CDR3 spells CSVSGTSGSSYNEQFF. CDR3 bases: TGCAGCGTTAGTGGGACTAGCGGCTCCTCCTACAATGAGCAGTTCTTC.

The chain has TRBV5-5 and TRBJ2-1, with a tentative D call TRBD2 (6 bases). The CDR3 runs to 17 residues. Trimming left V 6 bases short and J 0 bases short, with 19 bases between. In germline, CDR1 is SGHKS, CDR2 YYEKEE (reference sequence). DNA for the CDR3: TGTGCCAGCACCCGAGGGTTTCGGGGAGGCTCCTACAATGAGCAGTTCTTC. Encoded protein: CASTRGFRGGSYNEQFF.

This clonotype has only a few counts. CDR3: CASSTGRAWGNQETQYF. As DNA, the CDR3 is TGTGCCAGCAGCACAGGGAGGGCGTGGGGGAACCAAGAGACCCAGTACTTC. This chain joins TRBV6-1 and TRBJ2-5; tentative D call: TRBD2 (7 bases). Between the trimmed V and J ends, which lost 6 bases and 0 bases, there was a span of 20 bases. CDR3 size: 17 residues. Germline CDR1 and CDR2: MNHNS and SASEGT.

V usage is TRBV9 and J usage is TRBJ2-4; 11 nucleotides agree with TRBD1. The end of the DNA is better explained by TRBJ2-7, so the J call may be wrong. The germline V gene encodes CDR1 SGDLS and CDR2 YYNGEE. This CDR3 comprises 16 residues. CDR3: CASSAGQGVSPYEQYF. CDR3 DNA sequence: TGTGCCAGCAGCGCGGGACAGGGGGTCTCCCCTTACGAGCAGTACTTC.